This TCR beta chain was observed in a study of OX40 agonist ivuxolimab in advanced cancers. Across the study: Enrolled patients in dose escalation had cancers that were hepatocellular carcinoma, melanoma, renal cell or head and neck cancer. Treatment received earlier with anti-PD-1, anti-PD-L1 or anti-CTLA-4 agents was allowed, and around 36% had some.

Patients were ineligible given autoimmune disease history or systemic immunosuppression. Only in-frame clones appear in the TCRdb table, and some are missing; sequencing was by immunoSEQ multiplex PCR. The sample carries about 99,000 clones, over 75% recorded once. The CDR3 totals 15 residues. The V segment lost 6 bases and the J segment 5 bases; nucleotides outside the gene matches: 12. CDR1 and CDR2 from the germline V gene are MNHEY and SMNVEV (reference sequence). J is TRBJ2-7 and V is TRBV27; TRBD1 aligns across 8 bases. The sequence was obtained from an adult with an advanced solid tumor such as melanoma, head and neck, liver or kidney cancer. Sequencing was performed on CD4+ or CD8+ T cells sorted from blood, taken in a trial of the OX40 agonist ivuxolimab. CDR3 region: CASSPESDRDDEQYF. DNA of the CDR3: TGTGCCAGCAGCCCAGAGTCGGACAGGGATGACGAGCAGTACTTC.